This T cell receptor beta chain stems from a study of metastatic and nonmetastatic thyroid tumors. Study-wide background: It was across blood and tumor or nodule tissue from malignant and benign thyroid patients that repertoires were compared. General observations from the study: Malignant thyroid tumors reportedly had TCR beta diversity that was significantly higher than in benign nodules, in blood and tumor.

This clone was detected many times. Its antigen is undetermined. As processed by the authors: Researchers built a distant-metastasis classifier for papillary thyroid cancer that drew on CDR3 differences across clinicopathological groups. Using MiXCR, TCRdb re-called clones from the PCR reads. The V and J calls shown here were made by TCRdb, not taken from the authors' results. In the table there are more than 30,000 clones, about 20% of which are singletons. All patients were treatment-naive before thyroid surgery. The source is a female donor with papillary thyroid cancer or a benign thyroid nodule (not recorded which). Some clones in this sample may be carry-over from other donors' samples. The sample taken for sequencing was blood.

Here the CDR3 DNA reads TGTGCCAGCAGTCGGACAGGGGTTCAGCCCCAGCATTTT. This gives the protein CASSRTGVQPQHF. V is TRBV7-9 and J is TRBJ1-5; 9 bases line up with TRBD1. This CDR3 contains 13 residues. Germline V gene sequence: CDR1 SEHNR, CDR2 FQNEAQ (reference sequence). V lost 6 bases, J lost 6 bases, and 3 bases stayed unmatched.